Below are 8 T cell receptor beta chains sequenced from a single sample in a study of prognosis after radiotherapy for stage I lung cancer. The study amplified the TCR beta CDR3 region from genomic DNA. This amplification was carried out by two rounds of multiplex PCR. First-round PCR employed TRBV- and TRBJ-specific primers for each gene. In TCRdb, the multiplex PCR reads were re-called with MiXCR into one record per CDR3 protein. This repertoire shows about 22,000 distinct CDR3 sequences, approximately 39% found once; its top ten account for roughly three fifths. The sequencing here drew on PBMCs, taken before or after stereotactic body radiation therapy (not recorded which). Every receptor here comes from a donor over 45 with non-small cell lung cancer.

Written as DNA, the CDR3 is TGTGCCAGCAGCCGTGACTATTCTTTCACAGATACGCAGTATTTT. Translating gives CASSRDYSFTDTQYF. J is TRBJ2-3 and V is TRBV27, with D perhaps matching TRBD2 (5 bases). Germline V gives CDR1 MNHEY, CDR2 SMNVEV (reference sequence). CDR3 size: 15 residues. V lost 6 bases to trimming and J lost 2 bases, with 15 bases between them.

This clonotype occurred once. The rearrangement links TRBV6-1 to TRBJ1-5, with D maybe TRBD1 (5 bases). V was pared by 6 bases and J by 5 bases, with 8 bases between. This CDR3 contains 12 residues. The germline gives CDR1 MNHNS, CDR2 SASEGT. The CDR3 loop reads CASRQGDQPQHF. The CDR3 coding sequence is TGTGCCAGCAGGCAGGGTGATCAGCCCCAGCATTTT.

This rearrangement joins TRBV6-2 or TRBV6-3 to TRBJ2-1; D remains ambiguous. The CDR3 sequence is 13 residues long. Germline V CDR1 and CDR2: MNHEY, SVGEGT. V was shortened by 7 bases and J by 9 bases, with 16 bases between the two germline ends. The CDR3 protein is CASIELGRVEQFF. CDR3 DNA: TGTGCCAGCATTGAACTTGGACGGGTTGAGCAGTTCTTC.

The sample holds many counts of this clonotype. V usage is TRBV5-5 and J usage is TRBJ1-2; D not resolved. The CDR3 length is 12 residues. The ends were cut back, 4 bases at V and 5 bases at J, with 9 bases in the middle. Germline V gene lookup returns CDR1 SGHKS and CDR2 YYEKEE (reference sequence). CDR3 nucleotides: TGTGCCAGCAGCCCTACGGGATATGGCTACACCTTC. Translation gives CASSPTGYGYTF. The variable domain in full, with the rest retrieved from reference TRBV5-5 and TRBJ1-2, is DAGVTQSPTHLIKTRGQQVTLRCSPISGHKSVSWYQQVLGQGPQFIFQYYEKEERGRGNFPDRFSARQFPNYSSELNVNALLLGDSALYLCASSPTGYGYTFGSGTRLTVV.

This chain joins TRBV28 and TRBJ1-1; 8 bases map to TRBD1. CDR3 length equals 15 residues. The V and J ends lost 2 bases and 5 bases, in that order; junction bases with no gene match: 7. The germline gives CDR1 MDHEN, CDR2 SYDVKM. CDR3 amino acids: CASSLIGTGGTEAFF. The CDR3 coding sequence is TGTGCCAGCAGTTTAATCGGGACAGGAGGGACTGAAGCTTTCTTT. Together with reference TRBV28 and TRBJ1-1, the CDR3 gives the full variable domain: DVKVTQSSRYLVKRTGEKVFLECVQDMDHENMFWYRQDPGLGLRLIYFSYDVKMKEKGDIPEGYSVSREKKERFSLILESASTNQTSMYLCASSLIGTGGTEAFFGQGTRLTVV.

V usage is TRBV5-1 and J usage is TRBJ1-2, with D possibly matching TRBD1 (5 bases). Germline V gene lookup returns CDR1 SGHRS and CDR2 YFSETQ. The CDR3 contains 16 residues. The ends were cut back, 0 bases at V and 2 bases at J, with 14 bases in the middle. In DNA form, the CDR3 reads TGCGCCAGCAGCTTGGGCCCCTTCAGGGTGAACTATGGCTACACCTTC. Amino acid sequence: CASSLGPFRVNYGYTF. Variable domain in full (rest from reference TRBV5-1 and TRBJ1-2): KAGVTQTPRYLIKTRGQQVTLSCSPISGHRSVSWYQQTPGQGLQFLFEYFSETQRNKGNFPGRFSGRQFSNSRSEMNVSTLELGDSALYLCASSLGPFRVNYGYTFGSGTRLTVV.

The gene calls are TRBV12-5 and TRBJ1-5; D gene ambiguous. The ends were cut back, 6 bases at V and 2 bases at J, with 8 bases in the middle. Germline V CDR1 and CDR2: LGHNT, FRNRAP. The length of the CDR3 is 13 residues. The CDR3 loop reads CASGYGGNQPQHF. Written as DNA, the CDR3 is TGTGCTAGTGGGTACGGGGGCAATCAGCCCCAGCATTTT.

This chain links TRBV10-3 with TRBJ2-3; unclear D gene. There are 13 residues in the CDR3. V gave up 7 bases and J gave up 0 bases, with 8 bases separating them. Germline loops: CDR1 ENHRY, CDR2 SYGVKD. This CDR3 is CAIKTPSTDTQYF. The CDR3 DNA follows: TGTGCCATCAAAACACCGAGCACAGATACGCAGTATTTT.